The next 18 T cell receptor beta chains were all read from a single sample in a study of T-cell memory formation after mild COVID-19. TCRdb recomputed calls from the 5' RACE reads with MiXCR, one row per CDR3 protein. The table records about 350,000 distinct CDR3 sequences, about 13% of them present only once. The source material was PBMCs or a T cell subset sorted from them (not recorded which). These receptors were collected from a man aged 18 to 35 who had mild COVID-19 (a few samples of this study predate the infection). Cell type and time point are not known.

This clonotype appeared many times. CDR3 in amino acids: CASSLPNYRTPNNEQFF. The CDR3 region has the DNA TGTGCCAGCAGCTTACCTAATTACAGGACCCCAAACAATGAGCAGTTCTTC. The chain carries TRBV11-2 and TRBJ2-1, with D possibly TRBD1 on 5 matching bases. The CDR3 is made up of 17 amino acids. Germline V CDR1 and CDR2: SGHAT, FQNNGV. The ends were cut back, 2 bases at V and 5 bases at J, with 19 bases in the middle.

The chain carries TRBV7-9 and TRBJ1-2, with D uncertain. This CDR3 contains 12 residues. Trimming stripped 0 bases from V and 7 bases from J, with 6 bases between. In germline, CDR1 is SEHNR, CDR2 FQNEAQ (reference sequence). The CDR3 DNA reads TGTGCCAGCAGCTTAGCGGATGGTGGCTACACCTTC. Amino acids: CASSLADGGYTF.

This sequence joins TRBV7-8 and TRBJ2-2; TRBD1 is a possible D gene (6 bases). The CDR3 length is 15 residues. The germline V gene has CDR1 SGHVS and CDR2 FQNEAQ. The V end lost 4 bases, the J end lost 2 bases, and 11 bases lay between the germline ends. The CDR3 spells CASSYQDRNTGELFF. The CDR3 DNA reads as TGTGCCAGCAGCTACCAGGACAGAAACACCGGGGAGCTGTTTTTT.

The rearrangement links TRBV18 to TRBJ2-1; TRBD1 matches 8 bases. Per the germline V gene, CDR1 is KGHSH and CDR2 is LQKENI. Trimming took 5 bases from V and 5 from J; bases not matched to a gene: 8. The CDR3 is 15 amino acids. In DNA, the CDR3 is TGTGCCAGCTCATCGAGACAGGGGATTGACAATGAGCAGTTCTTC. Protein sequence: CASSSRQGIDNEQFF.

This chain connects TRBV9 to TRBJ1-1, with D possibly matching TRBD1 (6 bases). Trimming removed 0 bases at V and 1 base at J, with 13 bases between. This CDR3 region has 16 residues. The germline gives CDR1 SGDLS, CDR2 YYNGEE. In nucleotides, the CDR3 is TGTGCCAGCAGCGTAGCCGAAGACAGGCAGAACACTGAAGCTTTCTTT. Translating it yields CASSVAEDRQNTEAFF.

The chain is built from TRBV7-2 and TRBJ1-6, with D possibly matching TRBD1 (5 bases). The V gene lost 3 bases and the J gene lost 9 bases, with 12 bases spanning the gap. Germline V gives CDR1 SGHTA, CDR2 FQGNSA. This CDR3 comprises 14 residues. CDR3 sequence reads: CASSLESGPSPLHF. DNA of the CDR3: TGTGCCAGCAGCTTGGAGTCAGGGCCTTCACCCCTCCACTTT.

This clonotype was seen only a few times. J is TRBJ2-5 and V is TRBV29-1; TRBD2 matches at 9 bases. The CDR3 covers 13 residues. J gave up 4 bases and V 4 bases, and 4 bases lay outside the gene matches. CDR1 is SQVTM and CDR2 is ANQGSEA in the germline V gene. For the CDR3, the DNA is TGCAGCGTTGGGTCACTAGCGGGAGAGACCCAGTACTTC. Its translation is CSVGSLAGETQYF.

The CDR3 DNA is TGTGCCTGGAGTAGGGGGACGGGAGATCAGCCCCAGCATTTT. It encodes CAWSRGTGDQPQHF. This sequence joins TRBV30 and TRBJ1-5; D might be TRBD1 (6 bases). CDR1 is GTSNPN, CDR2 SVGIG, per germline (reference sequence). The V end was cut by 2 bases, the J end by 5 bases, with 13 bases between. The length of the CDR3 is 14 residues. Using reference TRBV30 and TRBJ1-5 for the parts outside the CDR3, the full variable domain is SQTIHQWPATLVQPVGSPLSLECTVEGTSNPNLYWYRQAAGRGLQLLFYSVGIGQISSEVPQNLSASRPQDRQFILSSKKLLLSDSGFYLCAWSRGTGDQPQHFGDGTRLSIL.

The chain uses TRBV6-6 and TRBJ2-5; 9 bases line up with TRBD2. This CDR3 is built from 14 residues. The J segment lost 5 bases and the V segment lost 9 bases, leaving 10 bases of the junction unmatched. Germline CDR1 is MNHNY and CDR2 is SVGAGI (reference sequence). The CDR3 loop reads CASVALAGSETQYF. The CDR3 region has the DNA TGTGCCAGTGTAGCCCTAGCGGGGAGTGAGACCCAGTACTTC.

At least ten counts were recorded for this clonotype. The J gene is TRBJ2-2, the V gene TRBV7-2; D may correspond to TRBD1 or TRBD2 (6 bases each). The CDR3 loop spans 15 amino acids. Trimming pared 10 bases from V and 5 bases from J, leaving 20 bases between. CDR1 is SGHTA, CDR2 FQGNSA, per germline. The CDR3 DNA reads TGTGCCACCCGGTTGGGGGGCTTTGGTACCGGGGAGCTGTTTTTT. Translation: CATRLGGFGTGELFF.

The chain uses TRBV25-1 and TRBJ2-1; TRBD1 or TRBD2 may be the D gene (7 bases each). The V and J ends lost 1 base and 7 bases respectively, with 17 bases between them. The CDR3 spans 16 residues. The germline gives CDR1 MGHDK, CDR2 SYGVNS. Written as DNA, the CDR3 is TGTGCCAGCAGTGAATCGGGCAGGGGGGGAAGAAATGAGCAGTTCTTC. Translating gives CASSESGRGGRNEQFF.

This clonotype was detected only a few times. J is TRBJ2-1 and V is TRBV7-8; TRBD2 might be the D (5 bases). The CDR3 is 14 residues long. V gave up 5 bases and J gave up 4 bases, with 12 bases separating them. CDR1 is SGHVS, CDR2 FQNEAQ, per germline. The CDR3 DNA is TGTGCCAGCAGCACCCGGGGAGTTTACAATGAGCAGTTCTTC. Amino acids: CASSTRGVYNEQFF.

This clonotype appeared a few times. The chain recombines TRBV6-5 with TRBJ2-2; D is undetermined. CDR1 and CDR2 (germline): MNHEY, SVGAGI. The CDR3 spans 11 residues. V was shortened by 7 bases and J by 8 bases, with 8 bases between the two germline ends. The CDR3 coding sequence is TGTGCCAGCACCCGATCTGGGGAGCTGTTTTTT. Translation gives CASTRSGELFF.

This clonotype was counted a few times. J is TRBJ1-1 and V is TRBV5-1; no reliable D call. V was trimmed by 0 bases and J by 2 bases, leaving 11 bases between them. The CDR3 contains 15 residues. Germline V gives CDR1 SGHRS, CDR2 YFSETQ. The CDR3 coding sequence is TGCGCCAGCAGCTTGGGCCCCGAGGGAAACACTGAAGCTTTCTTT. It yields the protein CASSLGPEGNTEAFF.

In its sample, this clonotype was seen a few times. V gene TRBV7-2 combines with J gene TRBJ1-5; 10 nucleotides line up with TRBD1. The CDR3 sequence is 15 residues long. Germline V CDR1 and CDR2: SGHTA, FQGNSA. After removal of 5 bases from V and 5 bases from J, the junction contained 6 bases not matched to a gene. CDR3 sequence reads: CASSRAGTGDQPQHF. The CDR3 nucleotides are TGTGCCAGCAGCCGAGCCGGGACAGGGGATCAGCCCCAGCATTTT.

The sample holds a few counts of this clonotype. The chain has TRBV12-3 or TRBV12-4 and TRBJ1-2, with TRBD1 as a possible D gene (5 bases). CDR3 size: 13 residues. Trimming removed 5 bases from V and 4 bases from J, with 11 bases in between. CDR3 sequence: CASSRQIVYGYTF. CDR3 DNA: TGTGCCAGCAGTCGACAGATCGTCTATGGCTACACCTTC.

In this sample, this clonotype turned up many times. The chain combines TRBV5-1 with TRBJ1-1, with 8 positions matching TRBD1. The CDR3 has 15 amino acids. Unmatched junction bases numbered 16, after V lost 7 bases and J lost 8 bases. CDR1 is SGHRS and CDR2 is YFSETQ in the germline V gene. CDR3 amino acids: CASGDPGQGSREAFF. CDR3 coding DNA: TGCGCCAGCGGAGATCCCGGACAGGGCAGCCGAGAAGCTTTCTTT.

This clonotype was observed many times. The chain couples TRBV5-1 to TRBJ2-3, with D tentatively TRBD1 (6 bases). CDR3 size: 13 residues. Trimming stripped 2 bases from V and 6 bases from J, with 10 bases between. Germline values: CDR1 SGHRS, CDR2 YFSETQ. This CDR3 is CASSFWGRDTQYF. Here the CDR3 DNA reads TGCGCCAGCAGCTTCTGGGGGCGGGATACGCAGTATTTT.